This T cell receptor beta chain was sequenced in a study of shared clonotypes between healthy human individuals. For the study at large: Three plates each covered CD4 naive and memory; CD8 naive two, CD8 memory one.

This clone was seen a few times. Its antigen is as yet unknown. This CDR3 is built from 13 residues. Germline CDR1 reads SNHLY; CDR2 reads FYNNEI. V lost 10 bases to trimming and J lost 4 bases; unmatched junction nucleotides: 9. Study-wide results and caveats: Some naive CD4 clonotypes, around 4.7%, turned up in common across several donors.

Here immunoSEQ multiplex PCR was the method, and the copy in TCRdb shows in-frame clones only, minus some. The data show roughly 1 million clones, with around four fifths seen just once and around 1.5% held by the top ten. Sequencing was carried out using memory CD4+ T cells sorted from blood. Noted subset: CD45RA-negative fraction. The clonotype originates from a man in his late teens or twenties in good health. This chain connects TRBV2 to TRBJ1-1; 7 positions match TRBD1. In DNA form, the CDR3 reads TGTGCCACAGAAGGGGGCTATGGCACTGAAGCTTTCTTT. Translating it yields CATEGGYGTEAFF.